This T cell receptor beta chain comes out of a study of OX40 agonist ivuxolimab in advanced cancers. Study at large: Patients were dosed with the agonistic anti-OX40 (CD134) antibody ivuxolimab. Study outcomes and limitations: Near-lowest levels of clonal expansion characterized partial responders at 0.1-3.0 mg/kg.

This clone was seen a single time. What it binds is not known. The table came from immunoSEQ multiplex PCR; TCRdb's copy has only in-frame clones and leaves some out. Of under 35,000 clones in the sample, over 80% were seen once. The TCR was taken from an adult with an advanced solid tumor such as melanoma, head and neck, liver or kidney cancer. Sample: CD4+ or CD8+ T cells sorted from blood, taken in a trial of the OX40 agonist ivuxolimab.

The CDR3 sequence: CASSLVYGATNEKLFF. CDR3 DNA sequence: TGTGCCAGCAGCTTAGTATACGGTGCAACTAATGAAAAACTGTTTTTT. The genes are TRBV11-2 and TRBJ1-4; D gene unclear. Deletions cut 1 base from V and 0 bases from J, with 9 bases between. CDR1 and CDR2 from the germline V gene are SGHAT and FQNNGV. The CDR3 is 16 amino acids.